These 20 T cell receptor beta chains originate from one sample sequenced in a study of T cells in localized non-small cell lung cancer. Clones were sequenced by immunoSEQ multiplex PCR, and TCRdb holds only the in-frame ones, with some missing. The repertoire has tens of thousands of clones, 93% of them found once; the top ten carry around 8%. Sequencing was performed on peripheral blood, taken before any cancer treatment. Receptors were obtained from a female donor older than 55 with stage I lung adenocarcinoma.

This clone has just one count. The chain is built from TRBV28 and TRBJ2-3; the match to TRBD2 covers 7 bases. Germline assignment: CDR1 MDHEN and CDR2 SYDVKM. CDR3 size: 15 residues. V dropped 11 bases and J dropped 2; count of bases not matched to a gene: 13. The CDR3 is CACHREAEFTDTQYF. Here the CDR3 DNA reads TGTGCCTGCCACCGGGAGGCAGAATTCACAGATACGCAGTATTTT.

V gene TRBV6-6 combines with J gene TRBJ2-5, with TRBD1 identical over 7 bases. This CDR3 spans 14 amino acids. After removal of 8 bases from V and 2 bases from J, the junction contained 8 bases not matched to a gene. The germline CDR1 and CDR2 sequences are MNHNY and SVGAGI (reference sequence). The CDR3 bases are TGTGCCAGCGCCGTAGGGGGCAGACAAGAGACCCAGTACTTC. It translates to CASAVGGRQETQYF.

The CDR3 nucleotides are TGTGCCATCAGTGCGGGTGCAGGACGCACAGATACGCAGTATTTT. Its protein is CAISAGAGRTDTQYF. The V and J genes are TRBV10-3 and TRBJ2-3; D unresolved. V lost 4 bases to trimming and J lost 1 base, with 12 bases between them. CDR1 and CDR2 from the germline V gene are ENHRY and SYGVKD. The CDR3 contains 15 residues.

The chain combines TRBV5-1 with TRBJ2-4, with D perhaps TRBD2 (6 bases). CDR3 length: 18 amino acids. The germline V and J ends were trimmed by 0 bases and 0 bases, with 16 bases remaining between them. From germline, CDR1 is SGHRS and CDR2 YFSETQ. CDR3 amino acids: CASSLAGVGGLAKNIQYF. As DNA, the CDR3 is TGCGCCAGCAGCTTGGCCGGCGTTGGGGGACTAGCCAAAAACATTCAGTACTTC.

The chain recombines TRBV5-1 with TRBJ2-4; D is perhaps TRBD1 (5 bases). The CDR3 consists of 15 residues. V lost 5 bases, J lost 3 bases, and 15 bases lay in between. Germline-derived CDR1 and CDR2 are SGHRS and YFSETQ. In DNA form, the CDR3 reads TGCGCCAGCAGGTTAGATTCAGGGCTCAAAAACATTCAGTACTTC. Amino acids: CASRLDSGLKNIQYF. Based on the CDR3 plus reference TRBV5-1 and TRBJ2-4, the full variable domain is KAGVTQTPRYLIKTRGQQVTLSCSPISGHRSVSWYQQTPGQGLQFLFEYFSETQRNKGNFPGRFSGRQFSNSRSEMNVSTLELGDSALYLCASRLDSGLKNIQYFGAGTRLSVL.

This clone was observed a single time. This chain joins TRBV5-4 and TRBJ1-1, with no clear D. Germline CDR1 and CDR2: SGHNT and YYREEE (reference sequence). This CDR3 is 13 amino acids long. V was trimmed by 1 base and J by 0 bases, leaving 4 bases between them. The CDR3 loop is CASSLLVNTEAFF. The CDR3 nucleotides read TGTGCCAGCAGCTTGCTGGTGAACACTGAAGCTTTCTTT.

The rearrangement joins TRBV2 to TRBJ2-6, with D unclear. Trimming took off 4 bases at V and 0 bases at J, with 7 bases between the two ends. CDR1 and CDR2 (germline): SNHLY, FYNNEI. The CDR3 runs to 15 residues. The CDR3 region is CASSVMGSGANVLTF. The CDR3 DNA follows: TGTGCCAGCAGTGTAATGGGCTCTGGGGCCAACGTCCTGACTTTC.

The chain has TRBV9 and TRBJ1-5; TRBD1 agrees at 7 bases. The CDR3 totals 15 residues. In germline, CDR1 is SGDLS, CDR2 YYNGEE. Trimming removed 4 bases from V and 3 bases from J; junction bases left unmatched: 7. The CDR3 coding sequence is TGTGCCAGCAGCCCAGACGGACAGGCCAATCAGCCCCAGCATTTT. Its translation is CASSPDGQANQPQHF.

This chain connects TRBV19 to TRBJ1-5; D possibly corresponds to TRBD1 (6 bases). Germline lookup yields CDR1 LNHDA and CDR2 SQIVND (reference sequence). There are 17 residues in the CDR3. The V end lost 7 bases, the J end lost 1 base, and 20 bases lay between the germline ends. CDR3 region: CASIPRPGGSSNQPQHF. The CDR3 coding sequence is TGTGCCAGTATACCCCGACCGGGGGGCTCGAGCAATCAGCCCCAGCATTTT.

The chain uses TRBV30 and TRBJ2-7; D perhaps matches TRBD2 (7 bases). The germline gives CDR1 GTSNPN, CDR2 SVGIG (reference sequence). The CDR3 runs 13 residues. Trimming shortened V by 0 bases and J by 5 bases, and 11 bases separated the two germline ends. The CDR3 region is CAWSVVGGHEQYF. The CDR3 DNA is TGTGCCTGGAGTGTTGTGGGGGGGCACGAGCAGTACTTC.

V usage is TRBV10-3 and J usage is TRBJ1-2; 9 positions agree with TRBD1. The CDR3 consists of 14 residues. Per the germline V gene, CDR1 is ENHRY and CDR2 is SYGVKD. The V gene end was trimmed by 6 bases and the J gene end by 1 base; junction bases not matched to a gene: 3. The CDR3 nucleotides read TGTGCCATCAGCAGACAGGGGGGTAACTATGGCTACACCTTC. Its translation is CAISRQGGNYGYTF.

The chain has TRBV28 and TRBJ2-3, with 7 bases aligning to TRBD1. CDR1 is MDHEN, CDR2 SYDVKM, per germline. The V segment lost 1 base and the J segment 8 bases; nucleotides outside the gene matches: 6. This CDR3 is built from 14 residues. CDR3 in amino acids: CASSLSPGGATQYF. The CDR3 DNA reads as TGTGCCAGCAGTTTATCGCCAGGGGGTGCTACGCAGTATTTT.

This sequence joins TRBV7-6 and TRBJ1-5; D not resolved. The CDR3 is made up of 13 amino acids. Germline V lookup: CDR1 SGHVS, CDR2 FNYEAQ. V lost 2 bases and J 5 bases, leaving 7 bases between the germline ends. The CDR3 loop is CASSLSPDQPQHF. The CDR3 nucleotides read TGTGCCAGCAGCTTATCACCAGATCAGCCCCAGCATTTT. The entire variable domain, with the rest obtained from reference TRBV7-6 and TRBJ1-5, is as follows: GAGVSQSPRYKVTKRGQDVALRCDPISGHVSLYWYRQALGQGPEFLTYFNYEAQQDKSGLPNDRFSAERPEGSISTLTIQRTEQRDSAMYRCASSLSPDQPQHFGDGTRLSIL.

This clone came up a few times. The chain couples TRBV7-9 to TRBJ1-5; 8 nucleotides align to TRBD1. The CDR3 extends over 17 amino acids. Per the germline V gene, CDR1 is SEHNR and CDR2 is FQNEAQ (reference sequence). V lost 1 base, J lost 0 bases, and 5 bases stayed unmatched. The CDR3 sequence: CASSLVGTGFSNQPQHF. The DNA for the CDR3 is TGTGCCAGCAGCTTAGTAGGGACAGGTTTTAGCAATCAGCCCCAGCATTTT.

This clone was seen once. The rearrangement uses TRBV6-6 and TRBJ1-5; 9 bases agree with TRBD1. In germline, CDR1 is MNHNY, CDR2 SVGAGI (reference sequence). CDR3 length: 15 residues. Trimming at V came to 5 bases and at J to 6 bases, leaving 8 bases not matched to a gene. The CDR3 reads CASSPTGGAGQPQHF. The CDR3 DNA sequence: TGTGCCAGCAGTCCAACAGGGGGCGCAGGTCAGCCCCAGCATTTT.

This sequence joins TRBV2 and TRBJ1-3, with D hard to call. Per germline, CDR1 SNHLY and CDR2 FYNNEI. V lost 1 base and J lost 7, with 17 bases in between. The CDR3 totals 16 residues. The CDR3 coding sequence is TGTGCCAGCAGTGAAGGGCAGGTTGGACTCGGGAACACCATATATTTT. Translating gives CASSEGQVGLGNTIYF.

J is TRBJ1-4 and V is TRBV28; possible D gene TRBD1, 5 bases. V lost 10 bases and J 4 bases, leaving 16 bases between the germline ends. Germline lookup yields CDR1 MDHEN and CDR2 SYDVKM. The CDR3 is 14 amino acids. CDR3 in amino acids: CATTVRPYNEKLFF. Written as DNA, the CDR3 is TGTGCCACGACAGTAAGGCCTTATAATGAAAAACTGTTTTTT.

V and J are TRBV5-1 and TRBJ2-2; 11 positions match TRBD2. This CDR3 spans 16 amino acids. With 3 bases clipped from V and 4 bases from J, the junction kept 5 bases outside the gene matches. The germline V gene encodes CDR1 SGHRS and CDR2 YFSETQ. This CDR3 reads CASSSGTSGRTGELFF. DNA for the CDR3: TGCGCCAGCAGCTCCGGGACTAGCGGACGCACCGGGGAGCTGTTTTTT. The whole variable domain, remainder taken from reference TRBV5-1 and TRBJ2-2, is KAGVTQTPRYLIKTRGQQVTLSCSPISGHRSVSWYQQTPGQGLQFLFEYFSETQRNKGNFPGRFSGRQFSNSRSEMNVSTLELGDSALYLCASSSGTSGRTGELFFGEGSRLTVL.

The chain combines TRBV14 with TRBJ2-3; D is unclear. Germline CDR1 reads SGHDN; CDR2 reads FVKESK. The CDR3 is 11 residues long. Trimming took off 3 bases at V and 5 bases at J, with 3 bases between the two ends. The CDR3 spells CASSHGDTQYF. In nucleotides, the CDR3 is TGTGCCAGCAGCCATGGAGATACGCAGTATTTT. The full variable domain, completed using reference TRBV14 and TRBJ2-3, is EAGVTQFPSHSVIEKGQTVTLRCDPISGHDNLYWYRRVMGKEIKFLLHFVKESKQDESGMPNNRFLAERTGGTYSTLKVQPAELEDSGVYFCASSHGDTQYFGPGTRLTVL.

This chain connects TRBV6-5 to TRBJ1-2, with D possibly matching TRBD1 (6 bases). Germline loops: CDR1 MNHEY, CDR2 SVGAGI. The CDR3 loop spans 14 amino acids. V was shortened by 0 bases and J by 4 bases, with 9 bases between the two germline ends. This chain's CDR3 is CASSYSGGGYGYTF. The CDR3 DNA is TGTGCCAGCAGTTACTCTGGGGGCGGCTATGGCTACACCTTC.